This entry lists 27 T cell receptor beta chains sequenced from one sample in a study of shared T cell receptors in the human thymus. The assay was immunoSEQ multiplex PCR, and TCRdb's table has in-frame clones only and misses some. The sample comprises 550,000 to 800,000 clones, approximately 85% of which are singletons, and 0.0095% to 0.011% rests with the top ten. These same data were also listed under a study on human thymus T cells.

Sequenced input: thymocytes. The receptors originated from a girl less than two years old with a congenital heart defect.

CDR3 sequence (DNA): TGTGCCAGTAGTATCAGGGGCGCCCCGAACACTGAAGCTTTCTTT. This codes for CASSIRGAPNTEAFF. The chain employs TRBV19 and TRBJ1-1; possible D gene TRBD1, 6 bases. V lost 3 bases to trimming and J lost 1 base, with 12 bases between them. The CDR3 totals 15 residues. The germline V gene encodes CDR1 LNHDA and CDR2 SQIVND (reference sequence).

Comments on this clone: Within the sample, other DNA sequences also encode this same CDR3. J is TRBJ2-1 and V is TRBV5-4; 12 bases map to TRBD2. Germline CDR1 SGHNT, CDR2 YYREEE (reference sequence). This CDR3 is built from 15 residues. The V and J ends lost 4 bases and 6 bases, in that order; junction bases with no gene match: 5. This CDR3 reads CASSASGGAGNEQFF. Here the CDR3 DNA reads TGTGCCAGCAGCGCTAGCGGGGGGGCTGGCAATGAGCAGTTCTTC.

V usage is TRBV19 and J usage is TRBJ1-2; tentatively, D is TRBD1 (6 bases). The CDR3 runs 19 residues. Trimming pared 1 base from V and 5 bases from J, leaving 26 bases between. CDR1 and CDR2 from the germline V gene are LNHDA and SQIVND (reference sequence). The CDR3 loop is CASSIGGGKGQGLIYGYTF. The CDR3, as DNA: TGTGCCAGTAGTATAGGAGGGGGTAAAGGGCAGGGGCTTATTTATGGCTACACCTTC.

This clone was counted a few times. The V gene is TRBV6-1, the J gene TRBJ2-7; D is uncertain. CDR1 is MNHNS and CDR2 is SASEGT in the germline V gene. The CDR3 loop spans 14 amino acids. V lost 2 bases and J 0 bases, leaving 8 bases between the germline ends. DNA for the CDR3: TGTGCCAGCAGTGAATTTAACAGCTCCTACGAGCAGTACTTC. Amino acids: CASSEFNSSYEQYF.

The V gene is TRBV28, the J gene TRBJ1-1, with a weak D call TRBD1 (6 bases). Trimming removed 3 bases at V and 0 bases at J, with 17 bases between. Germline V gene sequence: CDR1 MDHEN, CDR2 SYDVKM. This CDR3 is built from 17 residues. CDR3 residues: CASSLGTGRPVNTEAFF. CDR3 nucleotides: TGTGCCAGCAGTTTGGGTACAGGGCGTCCGGTGAACACTGAAGCTTTCTTT.

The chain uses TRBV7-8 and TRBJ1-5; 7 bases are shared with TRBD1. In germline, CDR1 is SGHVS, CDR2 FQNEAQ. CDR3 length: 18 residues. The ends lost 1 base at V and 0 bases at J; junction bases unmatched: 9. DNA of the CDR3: TGTGCCAGCAGCTTAGACGTGTCAGGGGGTGATAGCAATCAGCCCCAGCATTTT. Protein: CASSLDVSGGDSNQPQHF.

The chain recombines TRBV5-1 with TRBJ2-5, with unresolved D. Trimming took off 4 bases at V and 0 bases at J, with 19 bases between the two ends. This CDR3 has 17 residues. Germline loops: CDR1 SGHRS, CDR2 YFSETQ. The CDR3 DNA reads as TGCGCCAGCAGCACACAACCTAGTGTGGCGTACCAAGAGACCCAGTACTTC. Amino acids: CASSTQPSVAYQETQYF.

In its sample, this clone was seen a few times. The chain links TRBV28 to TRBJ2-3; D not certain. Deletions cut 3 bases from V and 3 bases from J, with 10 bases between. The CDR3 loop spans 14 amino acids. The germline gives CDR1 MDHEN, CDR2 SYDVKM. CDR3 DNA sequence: TGTGCCAGCAGTTTCCTGAGAGAAACAGATACGCAGTATTTT. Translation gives CASSFLRETDTQYF.

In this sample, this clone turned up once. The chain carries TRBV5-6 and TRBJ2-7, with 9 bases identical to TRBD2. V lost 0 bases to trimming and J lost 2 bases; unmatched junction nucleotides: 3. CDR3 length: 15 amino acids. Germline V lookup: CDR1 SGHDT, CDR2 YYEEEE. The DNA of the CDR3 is TGTGCCAGCAGCTTGGGTCGCGGGGGGGCCTACGAGCAGTACTTC. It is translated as CASSLGRGGAYEQYF.

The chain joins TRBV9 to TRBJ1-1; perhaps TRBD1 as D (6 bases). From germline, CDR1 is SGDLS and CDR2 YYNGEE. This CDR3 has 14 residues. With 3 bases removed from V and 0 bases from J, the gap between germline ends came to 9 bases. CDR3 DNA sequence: TGTGCCAGCAGCGACGGGACATTGAACACTGAAGCTTTCTTT. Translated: CASSDGTLNTEAFF.

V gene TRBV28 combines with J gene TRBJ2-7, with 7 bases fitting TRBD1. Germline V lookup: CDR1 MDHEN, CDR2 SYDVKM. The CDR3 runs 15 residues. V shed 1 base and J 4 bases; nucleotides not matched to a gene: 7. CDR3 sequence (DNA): TGTGCCAGCAGTTTATATTGGGACAGAAATTACGAGCAGTACTTC. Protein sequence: CASSLYWDRNYEQYF.

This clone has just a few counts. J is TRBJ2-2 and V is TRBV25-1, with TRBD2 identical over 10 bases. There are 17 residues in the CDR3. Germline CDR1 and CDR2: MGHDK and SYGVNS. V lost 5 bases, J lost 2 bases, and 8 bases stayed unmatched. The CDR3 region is CASSLISGGLNTGELFF. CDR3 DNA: TGTGCCAGCAGTTTAATTAGCGGGGGGCTTAACACCGGGGAGCTGTTTTTT.

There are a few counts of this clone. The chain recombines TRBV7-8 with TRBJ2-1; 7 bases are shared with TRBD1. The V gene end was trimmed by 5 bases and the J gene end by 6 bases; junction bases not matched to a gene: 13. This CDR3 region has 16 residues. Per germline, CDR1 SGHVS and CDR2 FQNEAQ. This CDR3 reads CASSPLDRMVCNEQFF. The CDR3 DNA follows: TGTGCCAGCAGCCCCCTGGACAGGATGGTGTGCAATGAGCAGTTCTTC. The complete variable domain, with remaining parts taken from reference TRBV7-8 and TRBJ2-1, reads GAGVSQSPRYKVAKRGQDVALRCDPISGHVSLFWYQQALGQGPEFLTYFQNEAQLDKSGLPSDRFFAERPEGSVSTLKIQRTQQEDSAVYLCASSPLDRMVCNEQFFGPGTRLTVL.

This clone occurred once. CDR3 sequence: CASNMGEVRTEAFF. The CDR3 nucleotides are TGTGCCAGCAACATGGGGGAGGTTCGCACTGAAGCTTTCTTT. The chain uses TRBV5-8 and TRBJ1-1; possible D gene TRBD1, 5 bases. V was pared by 6 bases and J by 4 bases, with 16 bases between. In germline, CDR1 is SGHTS, CDR2 YDEGEE. The CDR3 contains 14 residues. Full variable domain (missing parts from reference TRBV5-8 and TRBJ1-1): EAGVTQSPTHLIKTRGQQATLRCSPISGHTSVYWYQQALGLGLQFLLWYDEGEERNRGNFPPRFSGRQFPNYSSELNVNALELEDSALYLCASNMGEVRTEAFFGQGTRLTVV.

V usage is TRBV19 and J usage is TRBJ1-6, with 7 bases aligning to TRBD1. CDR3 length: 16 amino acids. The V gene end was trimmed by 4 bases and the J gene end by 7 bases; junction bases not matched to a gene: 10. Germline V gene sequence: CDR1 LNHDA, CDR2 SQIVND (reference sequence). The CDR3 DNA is TGTGCCAGTAGTACTTACAACAGGGGTATGAATTCACCCCTCCACTTT. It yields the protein CASSTYNRGMNSPLHF.

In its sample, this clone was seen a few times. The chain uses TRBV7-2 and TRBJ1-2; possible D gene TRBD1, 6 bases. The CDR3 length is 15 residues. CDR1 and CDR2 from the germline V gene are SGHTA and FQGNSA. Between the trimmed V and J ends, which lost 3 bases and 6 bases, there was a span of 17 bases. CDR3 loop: CASSFSTGNKNGYTF. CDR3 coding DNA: TGTGCCAGCAGCTTTTCAACAGGGAATAAGAATGGCTACACCTTC.

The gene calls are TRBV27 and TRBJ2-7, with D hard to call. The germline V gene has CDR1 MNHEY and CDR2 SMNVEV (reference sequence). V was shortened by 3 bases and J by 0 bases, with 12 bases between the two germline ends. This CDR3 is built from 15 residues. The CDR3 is CASSFGLVSSYEQYF. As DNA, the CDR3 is TGTGCCAGCAGTTTTGGGCTTGTTAGCTCCTACGAGCAGTACTTC.

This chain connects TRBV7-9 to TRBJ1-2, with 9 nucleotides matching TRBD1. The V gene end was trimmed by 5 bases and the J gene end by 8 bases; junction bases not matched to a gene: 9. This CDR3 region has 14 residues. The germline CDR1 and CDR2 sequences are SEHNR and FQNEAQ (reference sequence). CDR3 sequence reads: CASSGFGQGLGYTF. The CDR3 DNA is TGTGCCAGCAGCGGGTTCGGACAGGGGTTAGGCTACACCTTC.

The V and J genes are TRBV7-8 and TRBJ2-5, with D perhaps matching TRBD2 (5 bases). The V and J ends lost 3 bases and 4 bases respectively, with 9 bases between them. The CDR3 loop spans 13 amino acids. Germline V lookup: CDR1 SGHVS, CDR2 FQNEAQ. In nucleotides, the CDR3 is TGTGCCAGCAGCTTCCATGGAGGAGAGACCCAGTACTTC. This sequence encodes CASSFHGGETQYF.

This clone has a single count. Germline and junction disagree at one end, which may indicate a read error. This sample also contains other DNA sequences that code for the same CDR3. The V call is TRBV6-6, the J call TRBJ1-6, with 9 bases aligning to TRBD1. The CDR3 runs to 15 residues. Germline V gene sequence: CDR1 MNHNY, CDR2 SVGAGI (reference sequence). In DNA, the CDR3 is TGTGCCAGCAACTTAAGGGACAGGGCTAATTCCCCCCTCCACTTT. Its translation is CASNLRDRANSPLHF.

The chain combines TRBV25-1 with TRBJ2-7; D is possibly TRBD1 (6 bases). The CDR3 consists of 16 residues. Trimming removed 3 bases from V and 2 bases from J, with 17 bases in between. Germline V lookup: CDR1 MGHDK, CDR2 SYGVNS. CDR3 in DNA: TGTGCCAGCAGTGATGGCAGGACAGAGGGACCCTACGAGCAGTACTTC. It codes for CASSDGRTEGPYEQYF.

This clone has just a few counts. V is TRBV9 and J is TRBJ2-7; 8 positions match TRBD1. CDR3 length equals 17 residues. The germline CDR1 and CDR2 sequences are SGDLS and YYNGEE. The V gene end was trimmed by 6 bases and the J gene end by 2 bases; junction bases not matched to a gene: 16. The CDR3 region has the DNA TGTGCCAGCAATAACCAATCTTACAGGGGGGCCACCTACGAGCAGTACTTC. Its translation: CASNNQSYRGATYEQYF. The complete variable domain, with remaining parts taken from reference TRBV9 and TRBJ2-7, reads DSGVTQTPKHLITATGQRVTLRCSPRSGDLSVYWYQQSLDQGLQFLIQYYNGEERAKGNILERFSAQQFPDLHSELNLSSLELGDSALYFCASNNQSYRGATYEQYFGPGTRLTVT.

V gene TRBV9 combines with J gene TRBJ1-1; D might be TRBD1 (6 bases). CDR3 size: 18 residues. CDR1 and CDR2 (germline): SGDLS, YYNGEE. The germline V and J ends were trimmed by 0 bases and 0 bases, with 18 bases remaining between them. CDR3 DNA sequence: TGTGCCAGCAGCGTAGAGGCGGAGGGGGGGTCGATGAACACTGAAGCTTTCTTT. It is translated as CASSVEAEGGSMNTEAFF. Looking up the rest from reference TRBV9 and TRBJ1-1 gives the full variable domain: DSGVTQTPKHLITATGQRVTLRCSPRSGDLSVYWYQQSLDQGLQFLIQYYNGEERAKGNILERFSAQQFPDLHSELNLSSLELGDSALYFCASSVEAEGGSMNTEAFFGQGTRLTVV.

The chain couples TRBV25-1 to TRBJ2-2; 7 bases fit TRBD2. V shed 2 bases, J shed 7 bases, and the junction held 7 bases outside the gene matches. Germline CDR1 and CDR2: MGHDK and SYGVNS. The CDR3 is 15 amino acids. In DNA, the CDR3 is TGTGCCAGCAGTGAAACGCGGGGGAGGAACGGGGAGCTGTTTTTT. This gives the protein CASSETRGRNGELFF.

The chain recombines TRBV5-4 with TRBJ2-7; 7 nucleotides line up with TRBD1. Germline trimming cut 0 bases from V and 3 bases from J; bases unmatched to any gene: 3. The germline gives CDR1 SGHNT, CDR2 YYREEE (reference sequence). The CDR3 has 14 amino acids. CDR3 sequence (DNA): TGTGCCAGCAGCTTGGGGGACAGAGACTACGAGCAGTACTTC. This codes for CASSLGDRDYEQYF.

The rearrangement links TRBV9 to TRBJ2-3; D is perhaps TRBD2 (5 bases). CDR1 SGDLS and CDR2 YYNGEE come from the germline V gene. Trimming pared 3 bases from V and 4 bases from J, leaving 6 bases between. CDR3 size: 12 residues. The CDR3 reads CASSGGADTQYF. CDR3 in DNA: TGTGCCAGCAGCGGGGGAGCAGATACGCAGTATTTT.

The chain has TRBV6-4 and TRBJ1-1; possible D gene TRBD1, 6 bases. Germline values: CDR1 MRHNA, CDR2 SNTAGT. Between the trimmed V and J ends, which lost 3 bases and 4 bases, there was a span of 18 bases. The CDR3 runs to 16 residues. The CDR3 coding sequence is TGTGCCAGCAGTGAGAGCCCACAGGGCGGTAGCACTGAAGCTTTCTTT. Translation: CASSESPQGGSTEAFF.